The 20 T cell receptor beta chains below all came from one sample that was sequenced in a study of cytomegalovirus exposure and HLA in healthy donors (dated by TCRdb to the late 2010s). The method was the immunoSEQ multiplex PCR assay. For the multiplex PCR, a mixture combining 60 forward primers for TCR Vbeta segments and 13 reverse primers for TCR Jbeta segments was used. As stored in TCRdb, this immuneACCESS dataset retains in-frame rearrangements with V and J assigned. A fraction of the clones does not appear; measured against another copy, unresolved V genes explain less than half of the discrepancy, and the remainder lacks a known reason. The sample contains approximately 210,000 clones, about 88% of them found a single time. The ten largest clones capture more than 1.5% of the sample. The sequenced material came from PBMCs. The receptors come from a woman in her late teens or twenties in good health and CMV-seronegative.

The chain employs TRBV6-1 and TRBJ2-7; TRBD1 aligns across 9 bases. Germline V CDR1 and CDR2: MNHNS, SASEGT. V dropped 3 bases and J dropped 3; count of bases not matched to a gene: 3. The CDR3 loop spans 14 amino acids. The CDR3 reads CASSEGQGRYEQYF. CDR3 bases: TGTGCCAGCAGTGAGGGACAGGGCCGCTACGAGCAGTACTTC.

This clone has a single count. The J gene is TRBJ2-5, the V gene TRBV10-3, with 13 bases that match TRBD2. CDR1 is ENHRY, CDR2 SYGVKD, per germline. Losses at the gene ends were 3 bases for V and 5 bases for J; bases not matched to a gene: 12. This CDR3 comprises 18 residues. Here the CDR3 reads CAISERTSGGASSETQYF. The CDR3, as DNA: TGTGCCATCAGTGAAAGAACTAGCGGGGGGGCGTCGTCGGAGACCCAGTACTTC.

The rearrangement uses TRBV7-9 and TRBJ2-5, with TRBD2 matching over 7 bases. CDR1 SEHNR and CDR2 FQNEAQ come from the germline V gene (reference sequence). CDR3 length: 13 amino acids. DNA for the CDR3: TGTGTCGCCAAGGCGGGAGCGGGGGAGACCCAGTACTTC. This gives the protein CVAKAGAGETQYF.

CDR3 protein: CASSQTGVNEKLFF. The CDR3 nucleotides read TGCGCCAGCAGCCAGACAGGGGTCAATGAAAAACTGTTTTTT. The chain combines TRBV4-1 with TRBJ1-4; 8 nucleotides align to TRBD1. CDR1 and CDR2 (germline): MGHRA, YSYEKL. With V trimmed by 3 bases and J by 5 bases, 2 bases remained unmatched. The CDR3 consists of 14 residues.

This clone has a handful of counts. The chain recombines TRBV5-1 with TRBJ1-1, with 7 bases matching TRBD1. The V and J ends lost 4 bases and 4 bases, in that order; junction bases with no gene match: 7. CDR1 is SGHRS, CDR2 YFSETQ, per germline. The CDR3 runs to 14 residues. The CDR3 DNA reads as TGCGCCAGCAGCGGGACCAGGGGGAGCACTGAAGCTTTCTTT. It translates to CASSGTRGSTEAFF.

This clone was counted once. The chain uses TRBV11-2 and TRBJ1-6, with D perhaps TRBD1 (5 bases). The CDR3 extends over 14 amino acids. The V and J ends lost 0 bases and 15 bases respectively, with 15 bases between them. Germline V gives CDR1 SGHAT, CDR2 FQNNGV. The CDR3 spells CASSLDLAGNRLHF. The CDR3 DNA sequence: TGTGCCAGCAGCTTAGACCTTGCAGGGAACCGCCTCCACTTT.

This clone was seen more than once but under ten times. V is TRBV18 and J is TRBJ1-1; D possibly corresponds to TRBD1 (5 bases). CDR3 length equals 14 residues. The V gene's germline CDR1 is KGHSH and CDR2 LQKENI. The V gene lost 1 base and the J gene lost 11 bases, with 17 bases spanning the gap. CDR3 region: CASSPQGSFARAFF. DNA for the CDR3: TGTGCCAGCTCACCACAGGGGTCCTTCGCACGGGCTTTCTTT.

Here the CDR3 reads CASRSGGADTGELFF. The CDR3 DNA sequence: TGTGCCAGCAGGTCCGGAGGCGCGGACACCGGGGAGCTGTTTTTT. The chain links TRBV6-5 to TRBJ2-2; TRBD2 might be the D (5 bases). Germline V lookup: CDR1 MNHEY, CDR2 SVGAGI. The CDR3 loop spans 15 amino acids. Deletions cut 6 bases from V and 3 bases from J, with 14 bases between.

This clone was seen a handful of times. The chain joins TRBV4-1 to TRBJ2-6; D might be TRBD2 (6 bases). Deletions cut 2 bases from V and 0 bases from J, with 17 bases between. Germline V gene sequence: CDR1 MGHRA, CDR2 YSYEKL. The CDR3 has 19 residues. This CDR3 is CASSQRQGGPLSGANVLTF. CDR3 DNA sequence: TGCGCCAGCAGCCAACGGCAGGGAGGTCCTCTCTCTGGGGCCAACGTCCTGACTTTC.

The chain links TRBV7-9 to TRBJ2-1, with 8 nucleotides matching TRBD2. Germline CDR1 is SEHNR and CDR2 is FQNEAQ (reference sequence). V lost 7 bases and J lost 6; bases outside the gene matches: 14. The CDR3 contains 16 residues. CDR3 bases: TGTGCCAGCACCCGAGGGGGGGGACTAGGATCCAATGAGCAGTTCTTC. This codes for CASTRGGGLGSNEQFF.

The CDR3 reads CASSGGGPGYTF. In DNA form, the CDR3 reads TGTGCCAGCAGTGGAGGGGGCCCTGGCTACACCTTC. The chain recombines TRBV25-1 with TRBJ1-2; 7 positions match TRBD1. Trimming took 4 bases from V and 7 from J; bases not matched to a gene: 3. The CDR3 has 12 residues. The germline gives CDR1 MGHDK, CDR2 SYGVNS.

The chain couples TRBV10-3 to TRBJ1-5, with 10 bases identical to TRBD1. CDR1 and CDR2 (germline): ENHRY, SYGVKD. The CDR3 extends over 15 amino acids. Losses at the gene ends were 5 bases for V and 4 bases for J; bases not matched to a gene: 5. CDR3 DNA: TGTGCCATCAGTACCGGGACAGGGGTAAATCAGCCCCAGCATTTT. Its translation: CAISTGTGVNQPQHF.

This chain joins TRBV19 and TRBJ2-5, with D perhaps given as TRBD1 or TRBD2 (5 bases each). The last part of the DNA fits TRBJ2-7 better; the J call may be wrong. This CDR3 spans 13 amino acids. Germline CDR1 and CDR2: LNHDA and SQIVND (reference sequence). CDR3 residues: CATRQSGIYEQYF. The CDR3 DNA is TGTGCCACTAGACAGAGCGGAATTTACGAGCAGTACTTC.

The J gene is TRBJ2-1, the V gene TRBV19; 10 bases agree with TRBD1. This CDR3 contains 16 residues. The germline V gene has CDR1 LNHDA and CDR2 SQIVND (reference sequence). Unmatched junction bases numbered 12, after V lost 3 bases and J lost 10 bases. This CDR3 reads CASSMRWTGGTGEQFF. The CDR3 DNA sequence: TGTGCCAGTAGTATGCGTTGGACAGGGGGTACGGGCGAGCAGTTCTTC. Full variable domain (rest looked up from reference TRBV19 and TRBJ2-1): DGGITQSPKYLFRKEGQNVTLSCEQNLNHDAMYWYRQDPGQGLRLIYYSQIVNDFQKGDIAEGYSVSREKKESFPLTVTSAQKNPTAFYLCASSMRWTGGTGEQFFGPGTRLTVL.

This chain links TRBV30 with TRBJ2-5; 8 bases agree with TRBD2. TRBJ2-7 explains the end of the DNA better; the J call may be wrong. The CDR3 spans 14 residues. CDR1 GTSNPN and CDR2 SVGIG come from the germline V gene (reference sequence). The CDR3 region is CACPAPGGSYEQYF. The CDR3 DNA is TGTGCCTGCCCAGCTCCGGGGGGGTCCTACGAGCAGTACTTC.

As DNA, the CDR3 is TGCGCCAGCAGTCCCAACAGAAATTCACCCCTCCACTTT. Amino acids: CASSPNRNSPLHF. This chain joins TRBV23-1 and TRBJ1-6; D is ambiguous. TRBV23-1 is placed among ORFs of uncertain function. This CDR3 contains 13 residues. V was trimmed by 4 bases and J by 7 bases, leaving 8 bases between them.

The chain joins TRBV30 to TRBJ1-5; 10 bases are shared with TRBD1. From germline, CDR1 is GTSNPN and CDR2 SVGIG (reference sequence). After removal of 1 base from V and 5 bases from J, the junction contained 2 bases not matched to a gene. The CDR3 sequence is 14 residues long. CDR3: CAWSEGQGDQPQHF. The CDR3 region has the DNA TGTGCCTGGAGTGAAGGACAGGGGGATCAGCCCCAGCATTTT.

The chain has TRBV7-9 and TRBJ2-1; TRBD2 matches 8 bases. Losses at the gene ends were 4 bases for V and 12 bases for J; bases not matched to a gene: 2. Germline CDR1 reads SEHNR; CDR2 reads FQNEAQ (reference sequence). This CDR3 spans 11 amino acids. This CDR3 reads CASSYGRGQFF. The CDR3 DNA follows: TGTGCCAGCAGCTACGGGAGGGGGCAGTTCTTC.

The rearrangement joins TRBV6-5 to TRBJ1-2; 7 nucleotides match TRBD1. Germline assignment: CDR1 MNHEY and CDR2 SVGAGI. J gave up 4 bases and V 5 bases, and 4 bases lay outside the gene matches. This CDR3 contains 13 residues. Here the CDR3 reads CASSGTDGYGYTF. For the CDR3, the DNA is TGTGCCAGCAGTGGGACAGATGGCTATGGCTACACCTTC.

This clone was seen once. This chain links TRBV5-1 with TRBJ2-5; D remains unclear. CDR1 is SGHRS, CDR2 YFSETQ, per germline. Trimming took off 0 bases at V and 1 base at J, with 13 bases between the two ends. The CDR3 has 16 amino acids. Here the CDR3 reads CASSLVPIEPQETQYF. The CDR3 DNA sequence: TGCGCCAGCAGCTTGGTCCCCATAGAACCCCAAGAGACCCAGTACTTC.